This paragraph reports one T cell receptor beta chain. Using immunoSEQ multiplex PCR, the repertoire was profiled, and TCRdb retains in-frame clones only, with some absent. The sample records some 260,000 clones, 90% being singletons. These data are taken from a study of cytomegalovirus exposure and HLA in healthy donors. Germline CDR1 and CDR2: MNHEY and SVGAGI. Trimming removed 6 bases at V and 8 bases at J, with 13 bases between. CDR3 length equals 12 residues. The sample consisted of PBMCs. The rearrangement uses TRBV6-5 and TRBJ1-1; a weak D match, TRBD1 (5 bases). The source of this sequence is a woman aged 25 to 45 in good health and CMV-seronegative. The CDR3 is CASRNWDVEAFF. The CDR3 nucleotides are TGTGCCAGCAGAAACTGGGACGTAGAAGCTTTCTTT.